This T cell receptor (beta chain) was retrieved from a study of blood T cells in healthy people across ages. Across the study: The capture of about one barcoded beta molecule per two T cells was achieved by template switching. Overall study results and limits: Naive and antigen-experienced cells could not be conclusively compared, given unsorted PBMCs. Donor CMV status, an unknown factor, possibly confounded changes in expanded clonotypes.

This clonotype showed up just a few times. Its specificity is unknown. Using a J-beta primer mix together with a sample-barcoded 5' primer, a second PCR was run for roughly 6 to 12 cycles. MiXCR, run by TCRdb on the 5' RACE reads, gives a single entry per CDR3 protein. The sample holds about 1.1 million distinct CDR3 sequences, less than 45% seen once. The germline gives CDR1 SGHRS, CDR2 YFSETQ. The CDR3 has 13 amino acids. V lost 6 bases and J 5 bases, leaving 14 bases between the germline ends. This sequence joins TRBV5-1 and TRBJ1-1; D is perhaps TRBD1 (5 bases). The sequence derives from a young man in good health. Sample: blood. This chain's CDR3 is CASTPRDGTEAFF. The DNA for the CDR3 is TGCGCCAGCACCCCCAGGGACGGTACTGAAGCTTTCTTT.